This TCR beta chain was captured in a study of monozygotic twins with inflammatory bowel disease. Blood, roughly 2.5 ml, was drawn per donor. In germline, CDR1 is SGHTA, CDR2 FQGNSA. The CDR3 length is 13 residues. UMIs that included a 6-nucleotide sample barcode were added by template switching, which took place during cDNA synthesis. TCRdb re-called the 5' RACE reads and catalogs CDR3 proteins one per entry, DNA excluded. The listing records 190,000 or so distinct CDR3 sequences. The sequence derives from a human donor with ulcerative colitis or Crohn's disease, or a healthy co-twin of an affected twin (not recorded which). This sequence joins TRBV7-2 and TRBJ1-5; without DNA, the TCRdb call of TRBD1 cannot be checked. The sequencing input was blood. CDR3 residues: CASSFDRDQPQHF.